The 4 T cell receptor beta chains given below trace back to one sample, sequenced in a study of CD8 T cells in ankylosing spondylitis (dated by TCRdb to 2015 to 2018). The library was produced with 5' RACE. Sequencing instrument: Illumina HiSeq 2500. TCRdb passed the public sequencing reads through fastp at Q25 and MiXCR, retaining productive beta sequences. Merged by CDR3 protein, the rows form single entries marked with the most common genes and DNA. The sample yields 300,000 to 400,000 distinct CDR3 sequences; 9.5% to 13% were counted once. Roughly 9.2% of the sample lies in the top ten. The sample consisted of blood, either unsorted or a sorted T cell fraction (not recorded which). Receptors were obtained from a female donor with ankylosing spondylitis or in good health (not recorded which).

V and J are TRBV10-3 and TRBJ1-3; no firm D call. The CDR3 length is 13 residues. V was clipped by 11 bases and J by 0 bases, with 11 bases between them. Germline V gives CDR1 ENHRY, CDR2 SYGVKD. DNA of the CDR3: TGTGCCGCCCTTGAAATCTCTGGAAACACCATATATTTT. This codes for CAALEISGNTIYF.

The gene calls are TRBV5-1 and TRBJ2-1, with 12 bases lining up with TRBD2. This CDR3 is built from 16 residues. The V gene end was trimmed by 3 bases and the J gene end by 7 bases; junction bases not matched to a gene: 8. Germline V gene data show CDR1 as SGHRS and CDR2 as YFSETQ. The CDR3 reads CASSYPLAGGLNEQFF. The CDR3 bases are TGCGCCAGCAGCTACCCACTAGCGGGGGGACTAAATGAGCAGTTCTTC. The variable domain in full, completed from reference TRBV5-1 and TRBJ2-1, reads KAGVTQTPRYLIKTRGQQVTLSCSPISGHRSVSWYQQTPGQGLQFLFEYFSETQRNKGNFPGRFSGRQFSNSRSEMNVSTLELGDSALYLCASSYPLAGGLNEQFFGPGTRLTVL.

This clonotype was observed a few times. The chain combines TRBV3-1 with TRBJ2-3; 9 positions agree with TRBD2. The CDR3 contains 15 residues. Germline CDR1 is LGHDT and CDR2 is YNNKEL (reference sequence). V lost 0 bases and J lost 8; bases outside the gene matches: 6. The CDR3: CASSQDVALAGTQYF. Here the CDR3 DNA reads TGTGCCAGCAGCCAAGATGTTGCACTAGCGGGTACGCAGTATTTT.

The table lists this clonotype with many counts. The CDR3 DNA reads as TGCAGTATGACAGGGACCATGAACACTGAAGCTTTCTTT. Amino acids: CSMTGTMNTEAFF. V and J are TRBV20-1 and TRBJ1-1; 7 bases are shared with TRBD1. The CDR3 is 13 residues long. V was pared by 8 bases and J by 0 bases, with 6 bases of the junction left unmatched. Germline loops: CDR1 DFQATT, CDR2 SNEGSKA (reference sequence).